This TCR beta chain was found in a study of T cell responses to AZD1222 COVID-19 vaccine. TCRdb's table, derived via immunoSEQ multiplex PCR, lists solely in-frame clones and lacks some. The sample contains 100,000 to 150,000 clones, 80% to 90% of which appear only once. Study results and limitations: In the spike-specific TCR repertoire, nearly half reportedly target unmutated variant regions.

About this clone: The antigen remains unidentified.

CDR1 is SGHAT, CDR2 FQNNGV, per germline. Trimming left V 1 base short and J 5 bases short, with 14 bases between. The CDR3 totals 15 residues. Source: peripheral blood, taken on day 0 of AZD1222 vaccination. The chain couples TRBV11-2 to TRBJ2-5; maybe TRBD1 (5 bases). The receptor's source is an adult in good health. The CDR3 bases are TGTGCCAGCAGCTTAGGCGGCAGGGCCCGGGAGACCCAGTACTTC. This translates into CASSLGGRARETQYF.